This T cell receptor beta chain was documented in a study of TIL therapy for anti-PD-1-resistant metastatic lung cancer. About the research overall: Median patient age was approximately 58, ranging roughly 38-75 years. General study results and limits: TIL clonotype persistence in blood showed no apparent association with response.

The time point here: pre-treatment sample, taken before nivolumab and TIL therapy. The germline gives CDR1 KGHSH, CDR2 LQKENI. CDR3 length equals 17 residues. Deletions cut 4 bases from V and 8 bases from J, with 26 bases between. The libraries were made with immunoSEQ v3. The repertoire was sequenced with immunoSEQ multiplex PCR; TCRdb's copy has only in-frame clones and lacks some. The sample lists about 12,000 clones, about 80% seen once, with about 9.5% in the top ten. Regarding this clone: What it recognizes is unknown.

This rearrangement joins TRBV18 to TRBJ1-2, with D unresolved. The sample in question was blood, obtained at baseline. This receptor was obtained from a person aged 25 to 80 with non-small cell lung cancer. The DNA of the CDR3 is TGTGCCAGCTCACTTTACCCCGGGGAGGACGGTGTTTGGGGCTACACCTTC. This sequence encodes CASSLYPGEDGVWGYTF.